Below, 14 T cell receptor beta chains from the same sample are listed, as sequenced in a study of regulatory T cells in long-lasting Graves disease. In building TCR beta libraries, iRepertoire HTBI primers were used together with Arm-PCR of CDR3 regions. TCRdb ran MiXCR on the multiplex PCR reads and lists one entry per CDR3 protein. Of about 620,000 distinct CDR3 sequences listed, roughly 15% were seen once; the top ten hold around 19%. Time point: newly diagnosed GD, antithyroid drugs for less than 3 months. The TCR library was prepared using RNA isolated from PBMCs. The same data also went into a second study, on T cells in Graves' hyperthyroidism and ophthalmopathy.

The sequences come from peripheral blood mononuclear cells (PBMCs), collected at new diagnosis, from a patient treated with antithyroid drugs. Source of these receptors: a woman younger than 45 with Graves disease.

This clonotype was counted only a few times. CDR3 sequence reads: CASSPRGLGGEDGYTF. As DNA, the CDR3 is TGTGCCAGCTCACCGCGGGGGCTTGGGGGCGAGGATGGCTACACCTTC. The chain uses TRBV18 and TRBJ1-2; D perhaps matches TRBD1 (6 bases). This CDR3 region has 16 residues. V was trimmed by 3 bases and J by 6 bases, leaving 20 bases between them. Germline loops: CDR1 KGHSH, CDR2 LQKENI.

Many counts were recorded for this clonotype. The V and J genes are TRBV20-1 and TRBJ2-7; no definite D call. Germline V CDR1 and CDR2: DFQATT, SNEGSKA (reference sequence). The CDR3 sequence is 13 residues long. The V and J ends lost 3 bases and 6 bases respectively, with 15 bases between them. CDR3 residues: CSARDPRLSEQYF. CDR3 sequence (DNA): TGCAGTGCTAGGGACCCTCGGCTGAGCGAGCAGTACTTC.

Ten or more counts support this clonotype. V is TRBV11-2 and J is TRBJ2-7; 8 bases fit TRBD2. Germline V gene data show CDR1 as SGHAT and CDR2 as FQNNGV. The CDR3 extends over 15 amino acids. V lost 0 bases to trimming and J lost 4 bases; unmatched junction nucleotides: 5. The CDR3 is CASSLDGTSFYEQYF. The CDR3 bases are TGTGCCAGCAGCTTAGACGGGACTAGTTTTTACGAGCAGTACTTC.

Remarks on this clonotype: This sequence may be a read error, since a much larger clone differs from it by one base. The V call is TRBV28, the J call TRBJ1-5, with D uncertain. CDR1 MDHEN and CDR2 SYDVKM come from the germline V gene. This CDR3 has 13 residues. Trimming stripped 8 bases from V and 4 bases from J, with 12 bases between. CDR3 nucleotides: TGTGCCAGCCGTGCCCCGGGGAATCAGCCCCAGCATTTT. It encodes CASRAPGNQPQHF.

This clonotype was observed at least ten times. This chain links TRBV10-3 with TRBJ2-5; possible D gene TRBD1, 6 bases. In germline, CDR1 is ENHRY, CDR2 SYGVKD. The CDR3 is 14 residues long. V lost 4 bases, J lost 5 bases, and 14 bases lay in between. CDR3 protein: CAISAAPGVETQYF. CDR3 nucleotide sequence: TGTGCCATCAGTGCGGCCCCAGGGGTGGAGACCCAGTACTTC.

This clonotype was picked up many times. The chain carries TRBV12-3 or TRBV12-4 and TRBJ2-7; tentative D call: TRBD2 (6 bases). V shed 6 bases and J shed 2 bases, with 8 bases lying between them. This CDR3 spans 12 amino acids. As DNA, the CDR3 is TGTGCCAGCAGCCAGCGGGCCTACGAGCAGTACTTC. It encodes CASSQRAYEQYF.

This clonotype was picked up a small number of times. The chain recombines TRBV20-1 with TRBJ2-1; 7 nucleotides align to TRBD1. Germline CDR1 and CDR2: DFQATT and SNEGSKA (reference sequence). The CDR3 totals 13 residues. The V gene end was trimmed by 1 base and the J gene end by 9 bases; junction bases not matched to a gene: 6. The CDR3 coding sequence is TGCAGTGCTAGAGGACAGGGTAGGGTTGAGCAGTTCTTC. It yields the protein CSARGQGRVEQFF.

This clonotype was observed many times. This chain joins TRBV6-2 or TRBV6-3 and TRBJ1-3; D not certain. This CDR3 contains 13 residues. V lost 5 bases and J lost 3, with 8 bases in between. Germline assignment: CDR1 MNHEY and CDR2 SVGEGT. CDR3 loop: CASSERGGNTIYF. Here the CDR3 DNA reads TGTGCCAGCAGTGAGCGCGGTGGAAACACCATATATTTT.

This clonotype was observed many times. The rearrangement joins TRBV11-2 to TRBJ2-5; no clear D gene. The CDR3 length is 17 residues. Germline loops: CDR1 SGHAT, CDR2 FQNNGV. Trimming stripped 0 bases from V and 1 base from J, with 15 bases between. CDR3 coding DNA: TGTGCCAGCAGCTTAGAAGAACCCCTCGGCAGCCAAGAGACCCAGTACTTC. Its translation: CASSLEEPLGSQETQYF.

The CDR3 DNA reads TGTGCCAGCACCAAAACACAGGGCCAGGCTGAAGCTTTCTTT. This gives the protein CASTKTQGQAEAFF. The chain joins TRBV28 to TRBJ1-1; possibly TRBD1 for D (6 bases). The CDR3 loop spans 14 amino acids. Trimming removed 7 bases from V and 6 bases from J, with 18 bases in between. The germline CDR1 and CDR2 sequences are MDHEN and SYDVKM.

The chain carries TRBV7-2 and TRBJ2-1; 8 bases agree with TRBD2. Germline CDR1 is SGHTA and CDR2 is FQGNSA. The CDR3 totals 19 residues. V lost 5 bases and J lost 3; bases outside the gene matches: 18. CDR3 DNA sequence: TGTGCCAGCAGCCAACCCACTTACACAGCGGGAGACATCTACAATGAGCAGTTCTTC. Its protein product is CASSQPTYTAGDIYNEQFF.

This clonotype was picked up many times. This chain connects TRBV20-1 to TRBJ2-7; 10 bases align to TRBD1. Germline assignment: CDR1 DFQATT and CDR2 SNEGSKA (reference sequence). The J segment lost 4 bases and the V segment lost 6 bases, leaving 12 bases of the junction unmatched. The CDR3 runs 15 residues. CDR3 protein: CSAGQRDRGQYEQYF. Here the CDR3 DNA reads TGCAGTGCGGGGCAGCGGGACAGGGGACAATACGAGCAGTACTTC.

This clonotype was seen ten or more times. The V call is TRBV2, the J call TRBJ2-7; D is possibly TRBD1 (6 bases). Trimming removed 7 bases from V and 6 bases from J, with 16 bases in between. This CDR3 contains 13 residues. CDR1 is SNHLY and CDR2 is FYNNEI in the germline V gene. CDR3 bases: TGTGCCAGCAAAGTCCAGGGGTTTGTCGAGCAGTACTTC. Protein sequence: CASKVQGFVEQYF.

The CDR3 spells CASSPLRLASYNEQFF. The CDR3 DNA reads TGTGCCAGTAGTCCGCTCCGACTGGCCTCCTACAATGAGCAGTTCTTC. The chain has TRBV19 and TRBJ2-1; D remains unclear. Germline V gene sequence: CDR1 LNHDA, CDR2 SQIVND (reference sequence). The CDR3 covers 16 residues. V lost 5 bases, J lost 0 bases, and 14 bases lay in between. Full variable domain (rest looked up from reference TRBV19 and TRBJ2-1): DGGITQSPKYLFRKEGQNVTLSCEQNLNHDAMYWYRQDPGQGLRLIYYSQIVNDFQKGDIAEGYSVSREKKESFPLTVTSAQKNPTAFYLCASSPLRLASYNEQFFGPGTRLTVL.